The T cell receptor (beta chain) described here comes from a study of cytomegalovirus exposure and HLA in healthy donors. Findings and limits, study-wide: Highly shared variants forming one cluster were likely a sequencing artifact. The classifier reportedly diagnosed cytomegalovirus status with high specificity and sensitivity.

On this clone: Its target is unknown.

The PCR employed 60 Vbeta primers together with 13 Jbeta primers. Clones were read by immunoSEQ multiplex PCR, and TCRdb kept only the in-frame ones, dropping some. Altogether about 60,000 clones are present, approximately 80% being singletons, with the ten largest covering 2.5% to 3.5%. V lost 3 bases and J lost 9; bases outside the gene matches: 12. CDR1 and CDR2 (germline): MGHRA, YSYEKL. This CDR3 comprises 15 residues. Donors in the study were healthy people who gave bone marrow. The clonotype comes from a woman aged 25-40 years in good health and CMV-seronegative. What was sequenced was PBMCs. V usage is TRBV4-1 and J usage is TRBJ1-2, with TRBD1 matching 8 bases. CDR3 sequence: CASSHLSVAGGRYTF. CDR3 nucleotides: TGCGCCAGCAGCCATCTATCTGTGGCAGGGGGCCGCTACACCTTC.